The rows below give T cell receptor beta chains drawn from one sample of a study of T-cell reconstitution after alpha-beta-depleted transplantation in children. In TCRdb, the PCR reads were re-called with MiXCR into one record per CDR3 protein. This sample yields about 830,000 distinct CDR3 sequences, of which about 15% are seen a single time; under 6% belongs to the top ten. Sample: PBMCs, mostly from graft donor cells, taken 360 days after TCRalphabeta/CD19-depleted stem cell transplant. The origin of the receptors is a male patient aged 10-17 years who had a stem cell transplant for acute lymphoblastic leukemia, so the T cells may come from the graft donor. Each CDR3 is given with its conserved first and last residue. Fields, in order: CDR3 protein, CDR3 DNA, V gene, J gene, clone size, D gene. D genes are given only for firm matches. Rows give clone size only sometimes, using once, few, many, or a class for an expanded clone.

CDR3: CASSLEPGWRETQYF
DNA: TGTGCCAGCAGCTTAGAACCAGGGTGGAGGGAGACCCAGTACTTC
V: TRBV7-8
J: TRBJ2-5
size: NA
D: NA

CDR3: CASSLLRDRGLNEQFF
DNA: TGCGCCAGCAGCTTGCTTCGGGACCGGGGCCTCAATGAGCAGTTCTTC
V: TRBV5-1
J: TRBJ2-1
size: many
D: NA

CDR3: CASSLSLAGAPTHSYNEQFF
DNA: TGCGCCAGCAGCCTGAGCTTAGCGGGAGCGCCTACCCACTCCTACAATGAGCAGTTCTTC
V: TRBV5-1
J: TRBJ2-1
size: NA
D: TRBD2

CDR3: CASSLAGTGHEKLFF
DNA: TGTGCCAGCAGCTTAGCCGGGACAGGGCATGAAAAACTGTTTTTT
V: TRBV7-9
J: TRBJ1-4
size: few
D: TRBD1

CDR3: CASSVAPGLPYNEQFF
DNA: TGTGCCAGCAGCGTAGCTCCGGGATTGCCGTACAATGAGCAGTTCTTC
V: TRBV9
J: TRBJ2-1
size: once
D: NA

CDR3: CASSLLAGLLVKDTQYF
DNA: TGTGCCAGCAGCCTGTTAGCGGGGCTCCTGGTGAAAGATACGCAGTATTTT
V: TRBV5-5
J: TRBJ2-3
size: few
D: TRBD2

CDR3: CASSAELSYQETQYF
DNA: TGTGCCAGCAGCGCCGAATTATCATACCAAGAGACCCAGTACTTC
V: TRBV5-4
J: TRBJ2-5
size: NA
D: NA

CDR3: CASSLGSTLRTDTQYF
DNA: TGTGCCAGCAGTTTGGGCTCTACACTACGCACAGATACGCAGTATTTT
V: TRBV12-3/TRBV12-4
J: TRBJ2-3
size: many
D: NA

CDR3: CASSPTGPRQFF
DNA: TGTGCCAGCAGTCCGACGGGCCCTAGGCAGTTCTTC
V: TRBV12-3/TRBV12-4
J: TRBJ2-1
size: NA
D: NA

CDR3: CASRAELAQYF
DNA: TGTGCCAGCAGGGCTGAGTTAGCCCAGTACTTC
V: TRBV2
J: TRBJ2-5
size: NA
D: NA

CDR3: CASSFDGRDSNQPQHF
DNA: TGCGCCAGCAGCTTTGATGGGAGGGATAGCAATCAGCCCCAGCATTTT
V: TRBV5-1
J: TRBJ1-5
size: NA
D: NA

CDR3: CASIGALRSYEQYF
DNA: TGTGCCAGCATAGGGGCCCTTCGGTCCTACGAGCAGTACTTC
V: TRBV2
J: TRBJ2-7
size: many
D: NA

CDR3: CASRPRIAGGEQYF
DNA: TGTGCCAGCCGCCCCAGGATAGCGGGAGGTGAGCAGTACTTC
V: TRBV6-1
J: TRBJ2-7
size: NA
D: TRBD2

CDR3: CSGGWDSYEQYF
DNA: TGCAGCGGGGGATGGGACTCCTACGAGCAGTACTTC
V: TRBV29-1
J: TRBJ2-7
size: few
D: NA